Sequencing of this TCR beta chain was carried out in a study of T cell repertoires in cytomegalovirus infection. The study, taken as a whole, reports: HLA-C-restricted CMV clonotypes gave the most frequent clonotype in two of eight donors.

The CDR3 length is 13 residues. The V gene lost 2 bases and the J gene lost 1 base, with 5 bases spanning the gap. Germline V CDR1 and CDR2: MNHEY, SVGEGT. A single record per CDR3 protein comes from TCRdb applying MiXCR to the reads. The sample has roughly 500,000 distinct CDR3 sequences, about 42% seen once; the top ten hold approximately 40%. A remark on this clonotype: Its target is unknown.

The sequence was obtained from a human donor in good health (CMV status not recorded). Some clones in this sample may be carry-over from other donors' samples. The sample in question was cultured PBMCs, obtained from culture after CMV antigen stimulation. This chain connects TRBV6-2 or TRBV6-3 to TRBJ1-1; the D is unclear. This CDR3 reads CASSYHPNTEAFF. The CDR3 bases are TGTGCCAGCAGTTACCACCCGAACACTGAAGCTTTCTTT.